This T cell receptor (beta chain) was documented in a study of blood T cell repertoires in COVID-19. At the level of the study: T cells, B-cell-depleted T cells, or PBMCs provided the cDNA or gDNA that served as material.

In the authors' workflow: Reference gene primer amplification yielded estimated nucleated cell counts. Here immunoSEQ multiplex PCR was the method, and the copy in TCRdb shows in-frame clones only, minus some. V and J calls plus clone size are reproduced from that table; the DNA served to infer D and trimming. The repertoire holds some 250,000 clones, with 88% as singletons. The clonotype comes from a woman aged 25 to 45 with acute or convalescent COVID-19. The specimen sequenced was peripheral blood.

DNA of the CDR3: TGTGCCAGCAGCCAAGTGTTCGGGAGCAATGAGCAGTTCTTC. Its translation: CASSQVFGSNEQFF. The chain employs TRBV3-1 (or the pseudogene TRBV3-2) and TRBJ2-1; maybe TRBD2 (6 bases). Trimming took off 1 base at V and 6 bases at J, with 10 bases between the two ends. Germline V gives CDR1 LGHDT, CDR2 YNNKEL (reference sequence). The CDR3 has 14 residues.